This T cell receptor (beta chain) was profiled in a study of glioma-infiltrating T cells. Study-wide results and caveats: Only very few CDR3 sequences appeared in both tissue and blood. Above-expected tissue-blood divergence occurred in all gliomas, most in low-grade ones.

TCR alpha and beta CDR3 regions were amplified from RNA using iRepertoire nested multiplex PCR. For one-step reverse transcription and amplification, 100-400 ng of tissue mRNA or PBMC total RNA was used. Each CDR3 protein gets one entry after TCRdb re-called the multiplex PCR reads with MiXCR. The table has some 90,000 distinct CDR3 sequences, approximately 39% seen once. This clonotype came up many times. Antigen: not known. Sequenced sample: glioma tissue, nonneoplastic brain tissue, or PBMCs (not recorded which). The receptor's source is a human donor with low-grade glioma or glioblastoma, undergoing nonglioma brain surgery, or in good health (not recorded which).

CDR3: CASSLPTGRGANVLTF. The CDR3 nucleotides read TGTGCCAGCAGCCTCCCGACAGGGCGCGGGGCCAACGTCCTGACTTTC. This chain joins TRBV7-2 and TRBJ2-6; 7 bases match TRBD1. The J segment lost 4 bases and the V segment lost 5 bases, leaving 8 bases of the junction unmatched. Germline V gene sequence: CDR1 SGHTA, CDR2 FQGNSA. This CDR3 spans 16 amino acids.